This T cell receptor (beta chain) comes out of a study of blood T cell repertoires in COVID-19. The data were produced by immunoSEQ multiplex PCR, yet TCRdb's version contains in-frame clones alone and is incomplete. The table lists 200,000 or so clones, less than 90% of them singletons. Clinical histories supplied by participants themselves formed the basis of cohort assignment. This TCR came from a woman aged 30 to 39 who had recovered from COVID-19. Sequenced sample: PBMCs or T cells enriched from blood (not recorded which).

CDR3 amino acids: CASTGGQPAQPQHF. The CDR3 bases are TGTGCCAGCACGGGAGGACAGCCCGCTCAGCCCCAGCATTTT. This sequence joins TRBV2 and TRBJ1-5; a weak D match, TRBD1 (6 bases). The CDR3 consists of 14 residues. From germline, CDR1 is SNHLY and CDR2 FYNNEI. V gave up 7 bases and J gave up 6 bases, with 16 bases separating them.